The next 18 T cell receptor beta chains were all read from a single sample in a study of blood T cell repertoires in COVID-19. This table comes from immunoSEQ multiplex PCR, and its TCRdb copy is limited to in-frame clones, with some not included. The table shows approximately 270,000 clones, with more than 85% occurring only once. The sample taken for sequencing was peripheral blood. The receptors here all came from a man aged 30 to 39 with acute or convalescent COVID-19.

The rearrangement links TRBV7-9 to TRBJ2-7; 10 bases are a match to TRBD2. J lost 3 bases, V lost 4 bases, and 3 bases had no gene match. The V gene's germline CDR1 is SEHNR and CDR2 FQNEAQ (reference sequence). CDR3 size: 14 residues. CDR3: CASSSRTSGYEQYF. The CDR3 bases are TGTGCCAGCAGCTCTAGGACTAGCGGCTACGAGCAGTACTTC. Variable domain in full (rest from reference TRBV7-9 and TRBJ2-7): DTGVSQNPRHKITKRGQNVTFRCDPISEHNRLYWYRQTLGQGPEFLTYFQNEAQLEKSRLLSDRFSAERPKGSFSTLEIQRTEQGDSAMYLCASSSRTSGYEQYFGPGTRLTVT.

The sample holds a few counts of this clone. The CDR3 spells CASSREGGNQPQHF. DNA of the CDR3: TGTGCCAGCAGCCGGGAGGGTGGCAATCAGCCCCAGCATTTT. The chain recombines TRBV7-8 with TRBJ1-5; D gene uncertain. Trimming removed 5 bases at V and 2 bases at J, with 10 bases between. This CDR3 spans 14 amino acids. Germline V gives CDR1 SGHVS, CDR2 FQNEAQ. Variable domain in full (rest from reference TRBV7-8 and TRBJ1-5): GAGVSQSPRYKVAKRGQDVALRCDPISGHVSLFWYQQALGQGPEFLTYFQNEAQLDKSGLPSDRFFAERPEGSVSTLKIQRTQQEDSAVYLCASSREGGNQPQHFGDGTRLSIL.

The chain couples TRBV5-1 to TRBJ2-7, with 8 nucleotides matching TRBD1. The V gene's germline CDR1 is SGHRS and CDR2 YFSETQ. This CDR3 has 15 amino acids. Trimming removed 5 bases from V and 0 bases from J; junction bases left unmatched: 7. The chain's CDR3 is CASRGGQVSSYEQYF. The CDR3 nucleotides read TGCGCCAGCAGAGGGGGACAGGTGAGCTCCTACGAGCAGTACTTC.

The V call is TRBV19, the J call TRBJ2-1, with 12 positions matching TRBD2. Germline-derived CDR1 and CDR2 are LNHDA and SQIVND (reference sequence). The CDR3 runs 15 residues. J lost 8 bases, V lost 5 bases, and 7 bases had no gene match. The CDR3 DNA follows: TGTGCCAGTAGTGTGGGACTAGCGGGCGGCGATGAGCAGTTCTTC. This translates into CASSVGLAGGDEQFF.

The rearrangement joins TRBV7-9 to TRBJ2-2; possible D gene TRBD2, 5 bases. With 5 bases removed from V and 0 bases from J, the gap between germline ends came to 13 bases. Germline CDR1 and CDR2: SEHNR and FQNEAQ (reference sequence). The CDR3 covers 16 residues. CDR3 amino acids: CASSPALRANTGELFF. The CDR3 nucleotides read TGTGCCAGCAGCCCCGCCTTGAGGGCGAACACCGGGGAGCTGTTTTTT. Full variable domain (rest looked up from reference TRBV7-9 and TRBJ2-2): DTGVSQNPRHKITKRGQNVTFRCDPISEHNRLYWYRQTLGQGPEFLTYFQNEAQLEKSRLLSDRFSAERPKGSFSTLEIQRTEQGDSAMYLCASSPALRANTGELFFGEGSRLTVL.

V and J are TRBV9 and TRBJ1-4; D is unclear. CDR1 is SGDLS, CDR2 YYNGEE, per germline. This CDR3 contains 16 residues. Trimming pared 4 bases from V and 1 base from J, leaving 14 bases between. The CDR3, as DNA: TGTGCCAGCAGCCCCCGAGAGGGAGGAACTAATGAAAAACTGTTTTTT. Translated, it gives CASSPREGGTNEKLFF. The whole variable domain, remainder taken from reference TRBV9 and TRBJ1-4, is DSGVTQTPKHLITATGQRVTLRCSPRSGDLSVYWYQQSLDQGLQFLIQYYNGEERAKGNILERFSAQQFPDLHSELNLSSLELGDSALYFCASSPREGGTNEKLFFGSGTQLSVL.

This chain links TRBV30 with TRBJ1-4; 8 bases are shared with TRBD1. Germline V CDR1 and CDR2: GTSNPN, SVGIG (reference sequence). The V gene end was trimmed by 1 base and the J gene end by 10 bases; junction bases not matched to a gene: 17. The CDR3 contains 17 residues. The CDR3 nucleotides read TGTGCCTGGAGTGGGGGGTGGACAGGGTCAAACGGCGGAAAACTGTTTTTT. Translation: CAWSGGWTGSNGGKLFF.

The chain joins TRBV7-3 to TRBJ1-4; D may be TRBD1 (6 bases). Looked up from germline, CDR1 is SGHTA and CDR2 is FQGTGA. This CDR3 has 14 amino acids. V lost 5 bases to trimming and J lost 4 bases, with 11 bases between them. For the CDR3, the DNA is TGTGCCAGCAGCCTAGACAGGAATAATGAAAAACTGTTTTTT. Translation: CASSLDRNNEKLFF.

CDR3 nucleotide sequence: TGTGCCAGCAGTCCGGGACAGGGATTCTACGAGCAGTACTTC. Protein: CASSPGQGFYEQYF. This chain uses TRBV6-5 with TRBJ2-7; TRBD1 matches at 9 bases. The CDR3 has 14 residues. Germline V gives CDR1 MNHEY, CDR2 SVGAGI. Losses at the gene ends were 5 bases for V and 3 bases for J; bases not matched to a gene: 5.

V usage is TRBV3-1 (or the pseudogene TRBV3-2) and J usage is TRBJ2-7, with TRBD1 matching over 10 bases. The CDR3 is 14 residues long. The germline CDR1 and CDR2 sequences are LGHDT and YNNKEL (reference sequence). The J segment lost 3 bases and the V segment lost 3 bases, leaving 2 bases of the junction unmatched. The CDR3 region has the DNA TGTGCCAGCAGCCACCGGGACAGGGGCTACGAGCAGTACTTC. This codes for CASSHRDRGYEQYF.

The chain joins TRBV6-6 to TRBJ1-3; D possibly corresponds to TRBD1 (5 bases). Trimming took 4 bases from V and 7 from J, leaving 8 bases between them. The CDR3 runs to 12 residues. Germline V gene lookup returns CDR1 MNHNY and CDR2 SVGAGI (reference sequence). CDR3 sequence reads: CASSLRGNTIYF. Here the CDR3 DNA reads TGTGCCAGCAGTTTACGGGGGAACACCATATATTTT.

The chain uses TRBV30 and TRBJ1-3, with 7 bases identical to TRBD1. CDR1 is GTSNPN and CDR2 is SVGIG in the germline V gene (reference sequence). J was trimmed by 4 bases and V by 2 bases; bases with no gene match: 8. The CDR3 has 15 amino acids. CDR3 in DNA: TGTGCCTGGAGTTGGGAGACAGGGCCGGGAAACACCATATATTTT. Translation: CAWSWETGPGNTIYF.

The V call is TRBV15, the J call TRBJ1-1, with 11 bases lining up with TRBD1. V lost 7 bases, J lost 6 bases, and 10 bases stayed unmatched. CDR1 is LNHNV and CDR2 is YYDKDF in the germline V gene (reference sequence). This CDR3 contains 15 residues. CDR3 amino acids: CATTWTGGARAEAFF. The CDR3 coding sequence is TGTGCCACCACCTGGACAGGGGGCGCCCGCGCTGAAGCTTTCTTT. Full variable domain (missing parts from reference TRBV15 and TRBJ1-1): DAMVIQNPRYQVTQFGKPVTLSCSQTLNHNVMYWYQQKSSQAPKLLFHYYDKDFNNEADTPDNFQSRRPNTSFCFLDIRSPGLGDTAMYLCATTWTGGARAEAFFGQGTRLTVV.

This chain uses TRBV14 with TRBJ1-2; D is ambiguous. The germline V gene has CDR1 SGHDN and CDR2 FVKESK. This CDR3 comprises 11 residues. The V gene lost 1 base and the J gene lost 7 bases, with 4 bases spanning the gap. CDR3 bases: TGTGCCAGCAGCCAAGGTCTTGGCTACACCTTC. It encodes CASSQGLGYTF.

The CDR3 region is CASSPRGGDTQYF. The CDR3 DNA reads as TGTGCCAGCAGTCCGCGGGGGGGAGATACGCAGTATTTT. The J gene is TRBJ2-3, the V gene TRBV12-3 or TRBV12-4; 9 nucleotides align to TRBD2. V lost 5 bases to trimming and J lost 5 bases; unmatched junction nucleotides: 2. The CDR3 contains 13 residues.

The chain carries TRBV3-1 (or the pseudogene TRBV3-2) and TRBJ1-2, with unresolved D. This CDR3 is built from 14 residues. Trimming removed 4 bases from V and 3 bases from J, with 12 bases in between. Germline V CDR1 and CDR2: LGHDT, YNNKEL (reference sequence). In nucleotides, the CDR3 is TGTGCCAGCAGCCCCCCCCGACACCACTATGGCTACACCTTC. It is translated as CASSPPRHHYGYTF.

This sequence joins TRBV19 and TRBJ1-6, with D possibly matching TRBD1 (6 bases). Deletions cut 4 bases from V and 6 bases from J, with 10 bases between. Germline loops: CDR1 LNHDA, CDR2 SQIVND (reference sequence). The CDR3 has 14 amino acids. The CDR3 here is CASSTQGLNSPLHF. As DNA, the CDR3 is TGTGCCAGTAGTACCCAGGGGCTTAATTCACCCCTCCACTTT.

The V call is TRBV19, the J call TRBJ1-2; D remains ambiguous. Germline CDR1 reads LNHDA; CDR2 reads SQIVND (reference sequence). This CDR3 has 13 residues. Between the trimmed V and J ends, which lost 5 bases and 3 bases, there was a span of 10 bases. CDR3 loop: CASSQAEYYGYTF. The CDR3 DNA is TGTGCCAGTAGTCAAGCCGAGTACTATGGCTACACCTTC. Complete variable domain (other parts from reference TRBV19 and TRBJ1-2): DGGITQSPKYLFRKEGQNVTLSCEQNLNHDAMYWYRQDPGQGLRLIYYSQIVNDFQKGDIAEGYSVSREKKESFPLTVTSAQKNPTAFYLCASSQAEYYGYTFGSGTRLTVV.